The 19 T cell receptor beta chains below come from one sample, sequenced in a study of T cells in Graves' hyperthyroidism and ophthalmopathy. There were TCR beta CDR3 regions amplified from RNA transcripts. TCR CDR3 regions were first amplified by RT-PCR with HTBI primers. TCRdb re-derived calls from the multiplex PCR reads in MiXCR, one entry per CDR3 protein. The sample contains under 350,000 distinct CDR3 sequences, 15% to 20% of which appear only once. The sequenced sample consisted of blood. The receptors here all came from a woman aged 55-70 years with Graves' ophthalmopathy.

This clonotype was counted ten times or more. This chain links TRBV5-1 with TRBJ1-2; 8 nucleotides align to TRBD1. J lost 1 base, V lost 4 bases, and 6 bases had no gene match. This CDR3 has 15 residues. Germline CDR1 and CDR2: SGHRS and YFSETQ. The CDR3 protein is CASSLGQANNYGYTF. The CDR3 DNA is TGCGCCAGCAGCCTGGGACAGGCGAATAACTATGGCTACACCTTC.

This clonotype occurred many times. The CDR3 nucleotides read TGTGCCAGCAGTAGCAGGGGGCTTTCAGCCTATGGCTACACCTTC. Translating gives CASSSRGLSAYGYTF. This chain uses TRBV28 with TRBJ1-2; 8 bases align to TRBD1. Germline V gene lookup returns CDR1 MDHEN and CDR2 SYDVKM. The V segment lost 5 bases and the J segment 4 bases; nucleotides outside the gene matches: 9. The CDR3 length is 15 residues.

This sequence joins TRBV6-2 or TRBV6-3 and TRBJ1-5; tentatively, D is TRBD1 (6 bases). The CDR3 has 15 residues. Trimming pared 7 bases from V and 5 bases from J, leaving 18 bases between. Germline assignment: CDR1 MNHEY and CDR2 SVGEGT. Written as DNA, the CDR3 is TGTGCCAGCACCCCACACGACAGGTCTGATCAGCCCCAGCATTTT. It codes for CASTPHDRSDQPQHF.

A note on this clonotype: A much bigger clone sits one base away, suggesting this may be a read error. The chain recombines TRBV15 with TRBJ2-2; a possible D gene is TRBD2 (5 bases). Trimming left V 2 bases short and J 2 bases short, with 12 bases between. The length of the CDR3 is 16 residues. Germline V gene data show CDR1 as LNHNV and CDR2 as YYDKDF (reference sequence). The CDR3 DNA follows: TGTGCCACCAGCAGAACTAGAATCCTCAACACCGGGGAGCTGTTTTTT. This sequence encodes CATSRTRILNTGELFF.

This clonotype occurred many times. The V gene is TRBV11-2, the J gene TRBJ1-5; no reliable D call. The V gene lost 4 bases and the J gene lost 0 bases, with 10 bases spanning the gap. Germline lookup yields CDR1 SGHAT and CDR2 FQNNGV. The CDR3 consists of 15 residues. In DNA, the CDR3 is TGTGCCAGCAGCTCGATCGCCAGTAGCAATCAGCCCCAGCATTTT. Translated, it gives CASSSIASSNQPQHF.

This clonotype has more than one count but fewer than ten. The genes are TRBV6-1 and TRBJ2-7; 7 bases align to TRBD2. Germline values: CDR1 MNHNS, CDR2 SASEGT. This CDR3 spans 13 amino acids. Germline trimming cut 6 bases from V and 3 bases from J; bases unmatched to any gene: 5. The CDR3 DNA sequence: TGTGCCAGCAGAGGGACTACCGACTACGAGCAGTACTTC. Protein product: CASRGTTDYEQYF.

This clonotype was counted only a few times. The CDR3: CASSQEVAGGGFF. The CDR3 nucleotides read TGTGCCAGCAGCCAAGAAGTAGCGGGGGGTGGGTTCTTC. The chain has TRBV3-1 and TRBJ2-1; 10 nucleotides line up with TRBD2. CDR1 and CDR2 (germline): LGHDT, YNNKEL (reference sequence). CDR3 length: 13 residues. J lost 15 bases, V lost 0 bases, and 5 bases had no gene match.

The rearrangement joins TRBV5-1 to TRBJ1-2, with D possibly TRBD1 on 5 matching bases. V was cut by 0 bases and J by 2 bases, with 11 bases left in between. The V gene's germline CDR1 is SGHRS and CDR2 YFSETQ. CDR3 length: 15 residues. CDR3: CASSLGGVSNYGYTF. The CDR3 nucleotides are TGCGCCAGCAGCTTGGGGGGCGTATCGAACTATGGCTACACCTTC.

The chain joins TRBV7-2 to TRBJ1-2; TRBD1 matches 8 bases. Germline CDR1 reads SGHTA; CDR2 reads FQGNSA. J gave up 8 bases and V 4 bases, and 9 bases lay outside the gene matches. CDR3 length: 14 residues. Written as DNA, the CDR3 is TGTGCCAGCAGCTCGATAAGGACAGGGAAGGGCTACACCTTC. Residues: CASSSIRTGKGYTF.

The table lists this clonotype with many counts. The chain is built from TRBV6-1 and TRBJ2-7, with D perhaps matching TRBD1 or TRBD2 (5 bases each). The V gene lost 5 bases and the J gene lost 5 bases, with 13 bases spanning the gap. The CDR3 extends over 13 amino acids. The V gene's germline CDR1 is MNHNS and CDR2 SASEGT. The DNA for the CDR3 is TGTGCCAGCAGTAAACCGGGGACGGACGAGCAGTACTTC. Translation: CASSKPGTDEQYF.

This chain joins TRBV24-1 and TRBJ2-5, with D possibly TRBD1 on 6 matching bases. The V gene's germline CDR1 is KGHDR and CDR2 SFDVKD. CDR3 length equals 15 residues. Trimming removed 4 bases at V and 0 bases at J, with 11 bases between. CDR3 protein: CATSDGRDNQETQYF. The CDR3 DNA sequence: TGTGCCACCAGTGACGGTCGGGACAACCAAGAGACCCAGTACTTC.

There are a few counts of this clonotype. The V and J genes are TRBV9 and TRBJ2-3; 7 nucleotides align to TRBD2. The CDR3 length is 18 residues. Trimming removed 5 bases from V and 0 bases from J; junction bases left unmatched: 15. The germline gives CDR1 SGDLS, CDR2 YYNGEE. The CDR3 DNA reads as TGTGCCAGCAGTACCCCTGTTGGGGCGGGAGCTAGCACAGATACGCAGTATTTT. This translates into CASSTPVGAGASTDTQYF.

This clonotype was picked up many times. The rearrangement uses TRBV20-1 and TRBJ1-2; no clear D gene. Germline V gives CDR1 DFQATT, CDR2 SNEGSKA (reference sequence). V lost 6 bases to trimming and J lost 0 bases, with 14 bases between them. CDR3 length: 14 amino acids. The CDR3 region is CSAPRLRANYGYTF. The CDR3 DNA follows: TGCAGTGCGCCCAGACTGAGAGCTAACTATGGCTACACCTTC.

The V call is TRBV27, the J call TRBJ2-2, with 7 bases aligning to TRBD1. Germline CDR1 MNHEY, CDR2 SMNVEV (reference sequence). V dropped 5 bases and J dropped 3; count of bases not matched to a gene: 3. CDR3 length: 14 residues. In DNA, the CDR3 is TGTGCCAGCAGTCGGACAGGATACACCGGGGAGCTGTTTTTT. Protein product: CASSRTGYTGELFF.

In its sample, this clonotype was seen many times. The chain links TRBV18 to TRBJ2-2, with D unresolved. V gave up 2 bases and J gave up 7 bases, with 8 bases separating them. The CDR3 loop spans 13 amino acids. Germline V gene data show CDR1 as KGHSH and CDR2 as LQKENI. CDR3 DNA sequence: TGTGCCAGCTCACCATCCTTGGGCGGGGAGCTGTTTTTT. As protein: CASSPSLGGELFF.

About this clonotype: One end of the junction is discordant with germline, which a read error may explain. The V gene is TRBV4-3, the J gene TRBJ2-7, with 7 positions matching TRBD1. The CDR3 contains 16 residues. Germline assignment: CDR1 LGHNA and CDR2 YSLEER. In DNA form, the CDR3 reads TGCGCCAGCAGCGAAGATATAGGGACAGTGAGCTACGAGCAGTACTTC. Protein product: CASSEDIGTVSYEQYF.

This clonotype appeared a few times. The rearrangement links TRBV6-2 or TRBV6-3 to TRBJ1-5; D might be TRBD1 (6 bases). The germline gives CDR1 MNHEY, CDR2 SVGEGT. Trimming took off 6 bases at V and 0 bases at J, with 15 bases between the two ends. This CDR3 has 16 amino acids. Written as DNA, the CDR3 is TGTGCCAGCAGACTGGACAGACAGTATAGCAATCAGCCCCAGCATTTT. Protein sequence: CASRLDRQYSNQPQHF.

This clonotype was seen repeatedly, ten times or more. This chain joins TRBV10-3 and TRBJ1-1, with 7 bases that match TRBD1. The CDR3 runs to 15 residues. CDR1 is ENHRY, CDR2 SYGVKD, per germline. V lost 6 bases and J lost 0; bases outside the gene matches: 7. The CDR3 DNA reads TGTGCCATCAGATCTGGGACAGACATGAACACTGAAGCTTTCTTT. Translating gives CAIRSGTDMNTEAFF.

In this sample, this clonotype turned up many times. This rearrangement joins TRBV20-1 to TRBJ2-3, with unresolved D. The CDR3 is 15 amino acids. Trimming took off 6 bases at V and 2 bases at J, with 18 bases between the two ends. Germline V lookup: CDR1 DFQATT, CDR2 SNEGSKA (reference sequence). The CDR3 DNA reads as TGCAGTGCGTCCCCCCTCGGGCTGGACACAGATACGCAGTATTTT. Amino acids: CSASPLGLDTDTQYF.